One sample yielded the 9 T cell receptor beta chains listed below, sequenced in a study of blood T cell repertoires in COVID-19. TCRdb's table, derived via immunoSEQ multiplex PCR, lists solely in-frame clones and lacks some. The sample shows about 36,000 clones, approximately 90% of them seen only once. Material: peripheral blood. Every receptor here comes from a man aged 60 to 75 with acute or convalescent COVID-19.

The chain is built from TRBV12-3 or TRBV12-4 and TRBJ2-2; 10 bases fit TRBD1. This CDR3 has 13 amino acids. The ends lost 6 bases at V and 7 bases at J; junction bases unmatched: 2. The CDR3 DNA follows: TGTGCCAGCAGGGGACAGGGGTTCGGGGAGCTGTTTTTT. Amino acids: CASRGQGFGELFF.

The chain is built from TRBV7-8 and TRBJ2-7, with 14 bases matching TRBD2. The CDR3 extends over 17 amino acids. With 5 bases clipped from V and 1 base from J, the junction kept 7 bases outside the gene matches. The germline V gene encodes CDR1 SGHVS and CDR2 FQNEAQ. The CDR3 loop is CASSPGLAGVLSYEQYF. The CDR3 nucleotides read TGTGCCAGCAGCCCGGGACTAGCGGGAGTTTTGTCCTACGAGCAGTACTTC.

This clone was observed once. CDR3 sequence reads: CASSGLAASYEQYF. CDR3 bases: TGTGCCAGCTCGGGACTAGCGGCATCCTACGAGCAGTACTTC. This chain uses TRBV5-5 with TRBJ2-7, with TRBD2 matching over 11 bases. CDR1 and CDR2 from the germline V gene are SGHKS and YYEKEE (reference sequence). J was trimmed by 1 base and V by 7 bases; bases with no gene match: 4. The CDR3 contains 14 residues.

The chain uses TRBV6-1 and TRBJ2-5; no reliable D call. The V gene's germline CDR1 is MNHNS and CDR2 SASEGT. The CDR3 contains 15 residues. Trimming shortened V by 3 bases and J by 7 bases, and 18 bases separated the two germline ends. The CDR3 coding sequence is TGTGCCAGCAGTGAGGTCGCAGAAACCACGGGGACCCAGTACTTC. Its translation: CASSEVAETTGTQYF.

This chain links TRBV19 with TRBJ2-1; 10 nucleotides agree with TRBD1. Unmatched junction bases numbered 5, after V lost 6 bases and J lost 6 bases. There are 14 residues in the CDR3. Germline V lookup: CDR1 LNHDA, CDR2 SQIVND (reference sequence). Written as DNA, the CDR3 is TGTGCCAGTAGGAGACAGGGGGCGACCAATGAGCAGTTCTTC. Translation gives CASRRQGATNEQFF.

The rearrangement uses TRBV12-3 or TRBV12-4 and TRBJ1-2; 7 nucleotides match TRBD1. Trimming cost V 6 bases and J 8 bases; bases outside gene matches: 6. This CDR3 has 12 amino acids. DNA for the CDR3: TGTGCCAGCAGCACCATAGGGGGCGGCTACACCTTC. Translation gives CASSTIGGGYTF.

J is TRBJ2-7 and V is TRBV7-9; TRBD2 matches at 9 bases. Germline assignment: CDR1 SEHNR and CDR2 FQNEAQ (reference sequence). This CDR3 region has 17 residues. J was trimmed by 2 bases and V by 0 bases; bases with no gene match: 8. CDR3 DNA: TGTGCCAGCAGCTTAGCTTCGGTAGCGGGAGCGCCCTACGAGCAGTACGTC. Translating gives CASSLASVAGAPYEQYV.

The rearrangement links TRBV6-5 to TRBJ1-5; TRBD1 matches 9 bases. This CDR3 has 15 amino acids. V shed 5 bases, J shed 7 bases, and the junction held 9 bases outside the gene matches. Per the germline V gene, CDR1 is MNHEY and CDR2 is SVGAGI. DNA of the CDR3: TGTGCCAGCAGTAGGTACAGGGGGCGCGGGCAGCCCCAGCATTTT. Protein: CASSRYRGRGQPQHF.

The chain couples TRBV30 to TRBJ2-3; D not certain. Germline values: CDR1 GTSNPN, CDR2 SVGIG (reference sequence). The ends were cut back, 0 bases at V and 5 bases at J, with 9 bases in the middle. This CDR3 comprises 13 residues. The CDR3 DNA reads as TGTGCCTGGAGTGTACGCGGTAGAGATACGCAGTATTTT. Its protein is CAWSVRGRDTQYF.